This TCR beta chain was sequenced in a study of response to subunit inactivated influenza vaccine. Broader study findings: With each seasonal influenza vaccination, the authors suggested, few new T cells are recruited.

TCRdb ran MiXCR on the RT-PCR reads and lists one entry per CDR3 protein. The sample lists hundreds of thousands of distinct CDR3 sequences; under 20% were seen once. As for this clonotype: Its target is not known.

The CDR3 consists of 13 residues. Germline-derived CDR1 and CDR2 are SGHKS and YYEKEE (reference sequence). V lost 4 bases and J lost 6, with 10 bases in between. The clonotype comes from a man over 45 who received an inactivated influenza vaccine. Sequenced material: PBMCs from blood, taken more than 4 days after vaccination. The chain carries TRBV5-5 and TRBJ2-2; no reliable D call. CDR3 coding DNA: TGTGCCAGCAGCCACGTAGGCCCCGGGGAGCTGTTTTTT. The encoded protein is CASSHVGPGELFF.